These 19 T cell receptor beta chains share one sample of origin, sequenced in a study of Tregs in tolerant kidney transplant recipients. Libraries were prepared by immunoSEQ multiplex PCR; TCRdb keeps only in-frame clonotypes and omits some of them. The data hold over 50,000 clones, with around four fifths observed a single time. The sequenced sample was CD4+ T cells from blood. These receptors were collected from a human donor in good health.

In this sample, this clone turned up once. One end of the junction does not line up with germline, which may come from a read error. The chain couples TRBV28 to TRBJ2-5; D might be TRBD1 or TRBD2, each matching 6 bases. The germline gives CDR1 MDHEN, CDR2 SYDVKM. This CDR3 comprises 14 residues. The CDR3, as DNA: TGTGCCAGTCGTCGTGGGGGGCGGCAAGGGACCCAGTACTTC. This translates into CASRRGGRQGTQYF.

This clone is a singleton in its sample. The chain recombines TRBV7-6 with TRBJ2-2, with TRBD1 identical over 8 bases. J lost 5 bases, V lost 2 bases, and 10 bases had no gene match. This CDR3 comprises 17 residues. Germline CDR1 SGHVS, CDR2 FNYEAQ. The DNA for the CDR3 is TGTGCCAGCAGCTTAAGTATTAGGGACAGGAGTACCGGGGAGCTGTTTTTT. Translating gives CASSLSIRDRSTGELFF.

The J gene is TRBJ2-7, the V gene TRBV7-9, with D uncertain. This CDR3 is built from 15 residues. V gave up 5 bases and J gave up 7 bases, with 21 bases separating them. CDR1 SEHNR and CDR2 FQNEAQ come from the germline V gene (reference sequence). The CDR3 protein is CASSLDGFHSSEQYF. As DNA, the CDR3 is TGTGCCAGCAGCCTGGACGGCTTCCACTCCAGTGAGCAGTACTTC.

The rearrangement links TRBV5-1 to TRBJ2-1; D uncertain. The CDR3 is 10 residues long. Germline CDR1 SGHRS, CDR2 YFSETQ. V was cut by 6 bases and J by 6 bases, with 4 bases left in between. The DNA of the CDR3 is TGCGCCAGCACCGGCAATGAGCAGTTCTTC. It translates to CASTGNEQFF.

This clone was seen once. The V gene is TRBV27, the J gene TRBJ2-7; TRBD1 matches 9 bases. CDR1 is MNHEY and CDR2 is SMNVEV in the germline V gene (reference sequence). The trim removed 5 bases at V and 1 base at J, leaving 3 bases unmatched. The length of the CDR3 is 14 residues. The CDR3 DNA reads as TGTGCCAGCAGTAGGACAGGGGTGTCCTACGAGCAGTACTTC. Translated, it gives CASSRTGVSYEQYF.

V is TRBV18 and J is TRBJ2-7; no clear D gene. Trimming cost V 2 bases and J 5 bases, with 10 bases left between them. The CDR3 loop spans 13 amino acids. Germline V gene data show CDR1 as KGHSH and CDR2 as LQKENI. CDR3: CASSPTTPHEQYF. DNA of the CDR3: TGTGCCAGCTCACCAACCACCCCCCACGAGCAGTACTTC.

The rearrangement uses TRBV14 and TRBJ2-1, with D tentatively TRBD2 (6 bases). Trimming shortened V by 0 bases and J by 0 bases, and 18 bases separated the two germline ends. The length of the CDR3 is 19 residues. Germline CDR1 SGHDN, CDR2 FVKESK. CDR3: CASSQDSANGDSSYNEQFF. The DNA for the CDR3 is TGTGCCAGCAGCCAAGATTCGGCGAATGGGGACTCCTCCTACAATGAGCAGTTCTTC.

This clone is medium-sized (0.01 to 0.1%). The CDR3 loop reads CASSGPEGEVRSNQPQHF. The CDR3 bases are TGTGCCAGCAGTGGCCCCGAGGGGGAGGTTCGGAGCAATCAGCCCCAGCATTTT. V and J are TRBV25-1 and TRBJ1-5; D may be TRBD1 (6 bases). CDR3 length equals 18 residues. CDR1 and CDR2 (germline): MGHDK, SYGVNS. The V end lost 4 bases, the J end lost 1 base, and 20 bases lay between the germline ends.

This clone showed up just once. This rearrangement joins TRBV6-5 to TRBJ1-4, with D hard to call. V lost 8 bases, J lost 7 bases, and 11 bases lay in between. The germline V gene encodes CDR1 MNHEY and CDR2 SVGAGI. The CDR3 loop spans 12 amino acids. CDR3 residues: CASGITGEKLFF. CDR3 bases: TGTGCCAGCGGAATCACTGGTGAAAAACTGTTTTTT.

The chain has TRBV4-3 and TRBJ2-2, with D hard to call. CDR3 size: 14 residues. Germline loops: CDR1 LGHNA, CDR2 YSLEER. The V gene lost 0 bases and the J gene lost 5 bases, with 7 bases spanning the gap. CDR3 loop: CASSQDFRTGELFF. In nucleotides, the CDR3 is TGCGCCAGCAGCCAAGATTTCAGGACCGGGGAGCTGTTTTTT.

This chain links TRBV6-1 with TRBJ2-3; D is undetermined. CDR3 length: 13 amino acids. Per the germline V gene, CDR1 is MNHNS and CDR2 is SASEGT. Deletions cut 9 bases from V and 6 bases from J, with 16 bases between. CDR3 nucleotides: TGTGCCAGTCAGGTGCAGATCGGGGATACGCAGTATTTT. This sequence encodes CASQVQIGDTQYF.

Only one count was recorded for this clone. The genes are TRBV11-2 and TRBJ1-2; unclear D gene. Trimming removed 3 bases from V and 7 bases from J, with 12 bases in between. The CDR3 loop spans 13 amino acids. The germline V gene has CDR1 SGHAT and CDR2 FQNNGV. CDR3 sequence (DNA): TGTGCCAGCAGCTTGCCGTACCAATTTGGCTACACCTTC. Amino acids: CASSLPYQFGYTF.

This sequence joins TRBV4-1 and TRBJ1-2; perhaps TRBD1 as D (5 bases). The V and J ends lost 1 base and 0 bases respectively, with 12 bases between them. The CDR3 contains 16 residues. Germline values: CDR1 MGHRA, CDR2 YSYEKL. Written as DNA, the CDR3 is TGCGCCAGCAGCCAAGTTTCGGGCAGGGCTAACTATGGCTACACCTTC. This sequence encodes CASSQVSGRANYGYTF.

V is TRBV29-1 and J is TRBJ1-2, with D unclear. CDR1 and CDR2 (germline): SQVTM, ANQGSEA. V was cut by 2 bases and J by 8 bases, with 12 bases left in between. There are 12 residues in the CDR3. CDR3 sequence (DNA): TGCAGCGTTGAATCTGGGTCGTGGGGCTACACCTTC. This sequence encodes CSVESGSWGYTF.

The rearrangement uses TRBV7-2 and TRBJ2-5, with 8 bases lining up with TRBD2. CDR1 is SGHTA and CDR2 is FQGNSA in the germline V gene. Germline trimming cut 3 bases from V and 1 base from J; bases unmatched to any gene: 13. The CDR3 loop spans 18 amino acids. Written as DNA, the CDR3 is TGTGCCAGCAGCTTCCGGCGTGGGGCGGGAGGTGTCCAAGAGACCCAGTACTTC. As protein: CASSFRRGAGGVQETQYF. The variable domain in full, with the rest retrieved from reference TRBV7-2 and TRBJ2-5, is GAGVSQSPSNKVTEKGKDVELRCDPISGHTALYWYRQSLGQGLEFLIYFQGNSAPDKSGLPSDRFSAERTGGSVSTLTIQRTQQEDSAVYLCASSFRRGAGGVQETQYFGPGTRLLVL.

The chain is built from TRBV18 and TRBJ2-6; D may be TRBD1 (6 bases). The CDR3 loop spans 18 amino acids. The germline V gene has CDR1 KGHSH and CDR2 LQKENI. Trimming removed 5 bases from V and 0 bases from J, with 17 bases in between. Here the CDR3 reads CASSSLGQQSSGANVLTF. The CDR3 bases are TGTGCCAGCTCATCATTAGGACAGCAGAGCTCTGGGGCCAACGTCCTGACTTTC. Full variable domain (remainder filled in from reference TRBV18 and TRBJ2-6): NAGVMQNPRHLVRRRGQEARLRCSPMKGHSHVYWYRQLPEEGLKFMVYLQKENIIDESGMPKERFSAEFPKEGPSILRIQQVVRGDSAAYFCASSSLGQQSSGANVLTFGAGSRLTVL.

The CDR3 here is CASSPWTSGTDTQYF. The CDR3 DNA follows: TGTGCCAGCAGCCCCTGGACTAGCGGGACGGATACGCAGTATTTT. The rearrangement joins TRBV11-3 to TRBJ2-3; 12 bases align to TRBD2. Germline V gives CDR1 SGHNT, CDR2 YENEEA. Trimming cost V 5 bases and J 6 bases; bases outside gene matches: 6. The CDR3 sequence is 15 residues long.

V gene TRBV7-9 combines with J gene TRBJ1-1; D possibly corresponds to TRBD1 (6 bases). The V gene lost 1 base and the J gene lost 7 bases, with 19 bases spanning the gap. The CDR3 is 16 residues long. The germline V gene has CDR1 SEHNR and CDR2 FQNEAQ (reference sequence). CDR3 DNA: TGTGCCAGCAGCTTAGTGCATTTCGCCGGACAGCATGAAGCTTTCTTT. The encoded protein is CASSLVHFAGQHEAFF.

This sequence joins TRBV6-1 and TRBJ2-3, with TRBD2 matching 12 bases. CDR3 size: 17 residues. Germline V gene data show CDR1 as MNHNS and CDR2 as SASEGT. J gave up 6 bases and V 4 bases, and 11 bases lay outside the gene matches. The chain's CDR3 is CASSALASGGVMDTQYF. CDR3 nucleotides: TGTGCCAGCAGTGCACTCGCTAGCGGGGGGGTCATGGATACGCAGTATTTT.